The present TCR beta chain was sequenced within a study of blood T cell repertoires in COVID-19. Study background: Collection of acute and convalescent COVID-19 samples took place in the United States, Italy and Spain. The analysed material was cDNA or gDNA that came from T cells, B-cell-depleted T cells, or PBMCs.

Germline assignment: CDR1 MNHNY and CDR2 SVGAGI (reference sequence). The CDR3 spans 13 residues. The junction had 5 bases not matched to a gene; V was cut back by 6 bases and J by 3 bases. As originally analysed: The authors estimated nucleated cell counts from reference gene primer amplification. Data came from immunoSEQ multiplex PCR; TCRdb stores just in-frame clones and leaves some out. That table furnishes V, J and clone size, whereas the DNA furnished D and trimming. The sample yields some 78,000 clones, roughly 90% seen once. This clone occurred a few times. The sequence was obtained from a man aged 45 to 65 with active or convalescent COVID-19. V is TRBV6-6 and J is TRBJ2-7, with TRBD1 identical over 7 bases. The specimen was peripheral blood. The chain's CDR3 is CASRMGQIYEQYF. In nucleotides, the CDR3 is TGTGCCAGCAGAATGGGACAGATCTACGAGCAGTACTTC.